This is a list of T cell receptor beta chains from one sample in a study of shared clonotypes between healthy human individuals. Data came from immunoSEQ multiplex PCR; TCRdb stores just in-frame clones and leaves some out. The data show 1.4 million to 1.5 million clones, with about 96% seen just once and roughly 1.2% held by the top ten. Material: naive CD4+ T cells sorted from blood. These receptors were obtained from a man aged 25 to 40 in good health. Each CDR3 is given with its conserved first and last residue. D genes are given only for firm matches. Some rows mark clone size as missing; the rest say once, few, many or name a class of expanded clone.

D	size	V	J	DNA	CDR3
.	.	TRBV11-2	TRBJ2-3	TGTGCATCGGGGAATCCTGGAGCCCGCACAGATACGCAGTATTTT	CASGNPGARTDTQYF
TRBD1	.	TRBV19	TRBJ2-7	TGTGCCAGTAGTAGGGGACAGGGAAGGTACGAGCAGTACTTC	CASSRGQGRYEQYF
TRBD1	.	TRBV5-4	TRBJ1-2	TGTGCCAGCAGCTCCAACAGGGGGCAGTATGGCTACACCTTC	CASSSNRGQYGYTF
.	.	TRBV6-6	TRBJ1-4	TGTGCCAGCAGTTATTTGAGGGAGGGGGAAAAACTGTTTTTT	CASSYLREGEKLFF
.	.	TRBV2	TRBJ2-7	TGTGCCAGCAGGCACAGGGAGTCGGGCTCCTACGAGCAGTACTTC	CASRHRESGSYEQYF
.	.	TRBV6-6	TRBJ2-5	TGTGCCAGCAGTGGAAACCAAGAGACCCAGTACTTC	CASSGNQETQYF
TRBD2	.	TRBV5-1	TRBJ2-1	TGCGCCAGCAGCTTAGCGGGAGTTTCCTACAATGAGCAGTTCTTC	CASSLAGVSYNEQFF
TRBD2	.	TRBV27	TRBJ2-7	TGTGCCAGCAGTTTTCTACCACTAGCGGGAGACTACGAGCAGTACTTC	CASSFLPLAGDYEQYF
.	once	TRBV9	TRBJ2-3	TGTGCCAGCAGCGTAGAATCAGCCTACACAGATACGCAGTATTTT	CASSVESAYTDTQYF
.	.	TRBV5-6	TRBJ2-3	TGTGCCAGCCTCTTTAGACCCGGAGGGAACACAGATACGCAGTATTTT	CASLFRPGGNTDTQYF
.	.	TRBV9	TRBJ2-1	TGTGCCAGCAGCTTAAGCGGTTCCTACAATGAGCAGTTCTTC	CASSLSGSYNEQFF
.	once	TRBV28	TRBJ1-2	TGTGCCAGCAGCATTCGTTCGGCCATGCTAAGACGGGGACATGGCTACACCTTC	CASSIRSAMLRRGHGYTF
TRBD1	.	TRBV10-2	TRBJ2-2	TGCGCCAGCAGTAAAGACAGGGCCGCCGGGGAGCTGTTTTTT	CASSKDRAAGELFF
.	.	TRBV4-3	TRBJ2-3	TGCGCCAGCAGCCAAGATCGGACCGACGCAGATACGCAGTATTTT	CASSQDRTDADTQYF
.	.	TRBV28	TRBJ2-6	TGTGCCAGCAATTACCCTGGGGCCAACGTCCTGACTTTC	CASNYPGANVLTF
.	once	TRBV7-2	TRBJ2-1	TGTGCCAGCAGCCGGGCCGAGACACCCTCCTACAATGAGCAGTTCTTC	CASSRAETPSYNEQFF
.	.	TRBV7-9	TRBJ2-3	TGTGCCAGCAGCTTATTACGGGGCAGGGAGGATACGCAGTATTTT	CASSLLRGREDTQYF
.	once	TRBV11-3	TRBJ2-2	TGTGCCAGCAGCTCCTGGGCGAACACCGGGGAGCTGTTTTTT	CASSSWANTGELFF
.	.	TRBV7-3	TRBJ2-1	TGTGCCAGCAGCTTAACGTACTTGGGTGAGCAGTTCTTC	CASSLTYLGEQFF
.	.	TRBV7-9	TRBJ2-1	TGTGCCAGCAGCTTTCTTCCGGGGGACGGGCCCTACAATGAGCAGTTCTTC	CASSFLPGDGPYNEQFF
.	.	TRBV5-5	TRBJ2-7	TGTGCCAGCAGCGGACGGCAGGGCGCCTACGAGCAGTACTTC	CASSGRQGAYEQYF
.	.	TRBV6-1	TRBJ2-7	TGTGCCAGCAGTTCAGAGGAGCAGTACTTC	CASSSEEQYF
TRBD1	.	TRBV29-1	TRBJ2-7	TGCAGCGTTGAAGGGACAGGGGGGTACGAGCAGTACTTC	CSVEGTGGYEQYF
TRBD2	.	TRBV18	TRBJ2-7	TGTGCCAGCTCACCAGTGCCTAGCGGGAGGGTCGCCCACGAGCAGTACTTC	CASSPVPSGRVAHEQYF
.	.	TRBV27	TRBJ2-7	TGTGCCAGCAGTGGCTCGGGACGGGGCTCGGGTGAGCAGTACTTC	CASSGSGRGSGEQYF
.	.	TRBV9	TRBJ2-1	TGTGCCAGCAGCGGACCGGGACTGATAAACAATGAGCAGTTCTTC	CASSGPGLINNEQFF
.	.	TRBV5-1	TRBJ2-5	TGCGCCAGCAGCTTGGGAGTGGAAGAGACCCAGTACTTC	CASSLGVEETQYF
.	.	TRBV9	TRBJ2-5	TGTGCCAGCAGCGCTAGGGATGGAACCCAGTACTTC	CASSARDGTQYF
.	.	TRBV18	TRBJ2-2	TGTGCCAGCTCCAAGACTACGAACACCGGGGAGCTGTTTTTT	CASSKTTNTGELFF
.	.	TRBV7-9	TRBJ1-1	TGTGCCAGCACCCCTAGTCGGGGTTTGTACACTGAAGCTTTCTTT	CASTPSRGLYTEAFF